This paragraph reports one T cell receptor (beta chain). Its antigen is currently unknown. Time point defined: blood 2 weeks post-SBRT. Treatment indicated: 15 Gy SBRT to primary tumor, nephrectomy 4 weeks later. These data originate in a study of radiation and T cells in renal cell carcinoma. Study-level points and caveats: In blood, top tumor clones expanded by 2 weeks, shrinking by 4.

The method was immunoSEQ multiplex PCR; TCRdb's version includes in-frame clones alone and lacks a portion of them. The sample shows some 150,000 clones, roughly 87% of them seen only once. Trimming pared 0 bases from V and 1 base from J, leaving 9 bases between. Germline assignment: CDR1 SGHVS and CDR2 FQNEAQ. This CDR3 has 15 amino acids. Sample: blood, taken from a patient whose treatment included radiotherapy and nephrectomy. The receptor comes from a woman aged 50 to 65 with renal cell carcinoma. The chain carries TRBV7-8 and TRBJ1-1; D remains unclear. CDR3 sequence (DNA): TGTGCCAGCAGCTTAGCGCACAAAGGGAACACTGAAGCTTTCTTT. This translates into CASSLAHKGNTEAFF.